This T cell receptor beta chain originates from a study of T-cell memory formation after mild COVID-19. Study-wide background: The two donors had largely donor-specific TCR clusters.

A 5'RACE reaction primed in the constant segment made cDNA libraries of TCR alpha and TCR beta, and these carried sample barcodes and UMIs. From the 5' RACE reads, TCRdb called clonotypes with MiXCR, one entry per CDR3 protein. The repertoire holds about 190,000 distinct CDR3 sequences, with around 18% as singletons. Study observations and caveats: CD4+ clones that contracted lay mainly in CM and EM; CD8+ ones lay in EMRA.

This clonotype was picked up a small number of times. Its antigen is unidentified. This CDR3 is 13 amino acids long. Germline CDR1 DFQATT, CDR2 SNEGSKA (reference sequence). The J segment lost 5 bases and the V segment lost 5 bases, leaving 5 bases of the junction unmatched. The J gene is TRBJ1-1, the V gene TRBV20-1, with 10 nucleotides matching TRBD1. This receptor was taken from an adult woman who had mild COVID-19 (a few samples of this study predate the infection). Cell type and time point are not known. What was sequenced was PBMCs or a T cell subset sorted from them (not recorded which). The CDR3 region is CSAPGQGGTEAFF. CDR3 coding DNA: TGCAGTGCTCCTGGACAGGGGGGAACTGAAGCTTTCTTT.